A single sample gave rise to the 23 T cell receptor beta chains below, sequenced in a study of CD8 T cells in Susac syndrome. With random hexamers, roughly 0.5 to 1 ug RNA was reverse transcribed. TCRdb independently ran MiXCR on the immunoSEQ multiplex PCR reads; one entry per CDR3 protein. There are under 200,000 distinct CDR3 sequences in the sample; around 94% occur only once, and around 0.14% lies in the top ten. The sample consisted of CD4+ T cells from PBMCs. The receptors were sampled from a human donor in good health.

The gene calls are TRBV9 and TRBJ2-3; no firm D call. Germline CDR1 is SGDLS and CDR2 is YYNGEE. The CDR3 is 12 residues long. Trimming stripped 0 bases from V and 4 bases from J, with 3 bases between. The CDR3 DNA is TGTGCCAGCAGCGTAGAACCAGATACGCAGTATTTT. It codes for CASSVEPDTQYF. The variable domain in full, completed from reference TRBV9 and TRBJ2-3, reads DSGVTQTPKHLITATGQRVTLRCSPRSGDLSVYWYQQSLDQGLQFLIQYYNGEERAKGNILERFSAQQFPDLHSELNLSSLELGDSALYFCASSVEPDTQYFGPGTRLTVL.

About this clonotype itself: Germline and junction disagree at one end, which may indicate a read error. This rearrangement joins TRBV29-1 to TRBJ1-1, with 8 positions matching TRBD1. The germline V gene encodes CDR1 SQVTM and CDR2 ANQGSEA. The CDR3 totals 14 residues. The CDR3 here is CSVEETGTGSQAFF. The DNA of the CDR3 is TGCAGCGTGGAAGAGACCGGGACAGGCTCTCAAGCTTTCTTT.

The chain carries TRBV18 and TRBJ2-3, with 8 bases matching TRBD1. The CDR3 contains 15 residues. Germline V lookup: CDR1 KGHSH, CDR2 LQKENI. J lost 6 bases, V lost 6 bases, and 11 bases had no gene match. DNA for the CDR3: TGTGCCAGCTCGCGGACAGGGTCTCTTCTGGATACGCAGTATTTT. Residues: CASSRTGSLLDTQYF.

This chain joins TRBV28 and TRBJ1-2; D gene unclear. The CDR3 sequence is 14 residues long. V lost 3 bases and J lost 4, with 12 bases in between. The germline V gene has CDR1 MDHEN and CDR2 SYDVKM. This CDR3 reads CASSFQVELYGYTF. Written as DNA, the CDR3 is TGTGCCAGCAGTTTCCAGGTTGAACTCTATGGCTACACCTTC.

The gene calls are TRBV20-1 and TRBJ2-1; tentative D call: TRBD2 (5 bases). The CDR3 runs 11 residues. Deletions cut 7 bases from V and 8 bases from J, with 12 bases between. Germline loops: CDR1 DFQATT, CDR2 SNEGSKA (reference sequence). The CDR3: CSGGGRDEQFF. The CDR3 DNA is TGCAGTGGGGGTGGGAGAGATGAGCAGTTCTTC.

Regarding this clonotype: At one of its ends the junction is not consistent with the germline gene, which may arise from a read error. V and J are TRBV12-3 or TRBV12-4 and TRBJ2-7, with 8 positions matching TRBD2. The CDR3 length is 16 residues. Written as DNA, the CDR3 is TGTGCCAGCAGTTTAGCGGGACTAGGGGGGTCTACGAGCGAGAACTTC. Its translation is CASSLAGLGGSTSENF.

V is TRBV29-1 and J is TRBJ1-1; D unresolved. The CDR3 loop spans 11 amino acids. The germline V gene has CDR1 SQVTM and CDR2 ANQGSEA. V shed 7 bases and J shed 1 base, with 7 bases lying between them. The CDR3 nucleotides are TGCAGCGCCGTGGAGAACACTGAAGCTTTCTTT. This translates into CSAVENTEAFF.

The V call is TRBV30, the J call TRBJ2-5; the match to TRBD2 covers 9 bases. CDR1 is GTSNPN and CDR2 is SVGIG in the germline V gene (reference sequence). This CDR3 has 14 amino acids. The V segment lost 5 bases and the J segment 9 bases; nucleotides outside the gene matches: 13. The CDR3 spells CAWAKSGGPAAQYF. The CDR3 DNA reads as TGTGCCTGGGCAAAAAGCGGGGGGCCGGCAGCCCAGTACTTC.

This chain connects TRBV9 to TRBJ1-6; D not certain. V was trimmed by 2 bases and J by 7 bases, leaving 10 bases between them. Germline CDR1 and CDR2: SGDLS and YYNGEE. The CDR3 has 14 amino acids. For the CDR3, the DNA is TGTGCCAGCAGCGTTGACCACCCCAATTCACCCCTCCACTTT. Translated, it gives CASSVDHPNSPLHF.

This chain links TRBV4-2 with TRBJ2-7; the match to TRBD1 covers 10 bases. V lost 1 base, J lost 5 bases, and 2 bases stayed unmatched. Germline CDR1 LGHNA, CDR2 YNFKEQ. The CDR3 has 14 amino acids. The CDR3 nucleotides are TGTGCCAGCAGCCAAGTGGACAGGGGGAACGAGCAGTACTTC. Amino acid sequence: CASSQVDRGNEQYF.

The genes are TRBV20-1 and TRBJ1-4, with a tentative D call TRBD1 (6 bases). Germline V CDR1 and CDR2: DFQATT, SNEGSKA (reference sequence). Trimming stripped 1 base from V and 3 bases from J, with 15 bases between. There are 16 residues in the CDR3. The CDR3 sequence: CSARVSGQLSNEKLFF. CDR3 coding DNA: TGCAGTGCTAGAGTATCCGGACAGCTGTCTAATGAAAAACTGTTTTTT.

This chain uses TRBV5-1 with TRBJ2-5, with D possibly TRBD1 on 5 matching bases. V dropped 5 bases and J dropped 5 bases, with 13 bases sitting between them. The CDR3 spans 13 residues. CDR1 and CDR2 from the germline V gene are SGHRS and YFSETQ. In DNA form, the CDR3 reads TGCGCCAGCAGACAGGCCAGTGGGGAGACCCAGTACTTC. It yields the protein CASRQASGETQYF.

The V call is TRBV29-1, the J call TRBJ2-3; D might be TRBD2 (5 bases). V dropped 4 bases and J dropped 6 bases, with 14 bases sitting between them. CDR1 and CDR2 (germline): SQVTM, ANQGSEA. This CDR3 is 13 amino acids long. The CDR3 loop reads CSVGRAQGDTQYF. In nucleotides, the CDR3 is TGCAGCGTTGGGCGGGCCCAAGGGGATACGCAGTATTTT.

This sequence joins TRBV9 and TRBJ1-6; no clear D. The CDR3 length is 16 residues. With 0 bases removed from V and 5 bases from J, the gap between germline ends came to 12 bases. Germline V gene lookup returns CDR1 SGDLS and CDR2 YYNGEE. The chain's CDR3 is CASSVGPDTDNSPLHF. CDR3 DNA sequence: TGTGCCAGCAGCGTAGGACCTGACACTGATAATTCACCCCTCCACTTT.

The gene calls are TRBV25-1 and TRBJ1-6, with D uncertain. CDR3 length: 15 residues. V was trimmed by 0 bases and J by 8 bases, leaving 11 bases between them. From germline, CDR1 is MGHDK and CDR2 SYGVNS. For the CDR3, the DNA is TGTGCCAGCAGTGAATATCGCGGGGAGGATTCACCCCTCCACTTT. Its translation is CASSEYRGEDSPLHF.

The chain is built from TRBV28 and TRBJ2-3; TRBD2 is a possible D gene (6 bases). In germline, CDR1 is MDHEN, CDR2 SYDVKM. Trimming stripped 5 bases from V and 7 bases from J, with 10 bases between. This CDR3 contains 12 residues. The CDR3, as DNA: TGTGCCAGCAGTCAACGGGAGAATACGCAGTATTTT. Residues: CASSQRENTQYF. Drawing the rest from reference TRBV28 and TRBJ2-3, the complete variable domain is DVKVTQSSRYLVKRTGEKVFLECVQDMDHENMFWYRQDPGLGLRLIYFSYDVKMKEKGDIPEGYSVSREKKERFSLILESASTNQTSMYLCASSQRENTQYFGPGTRLTVL.

CDR3 region: CASSQQGLSREQYF. CDR3 bases: TGTGCCAGCAGCCAACAGGGACTTTCCAGAGAGCAGTACTTC. The J gene is TRBJ2-7, the V gene TRBV3-1, with D possibly being TRBD2 (6 bases). Trimming took off 2 bases at V and 7 bases at J, with 15 bases between the two ends. Germline CDR1 reads LGHDT; CDR2 reads YNNKEL (reference sequence). The CDR3 length is 14 residues.

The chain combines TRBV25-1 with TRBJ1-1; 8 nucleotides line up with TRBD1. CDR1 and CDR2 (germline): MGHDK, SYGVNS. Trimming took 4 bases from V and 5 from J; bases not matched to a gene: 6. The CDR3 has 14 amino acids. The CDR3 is CASSGTGLVTEAFF. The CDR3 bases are TGTGCCAGCAGTGGGACAGGGCTTGTGACTGAAGCTTTCTTT. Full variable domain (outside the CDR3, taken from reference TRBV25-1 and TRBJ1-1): EADIYQTPRYLVIGTGKKITLECSQTMGHDKMYWYQQDPGMELHLIHYSYGVNSTEKGDLSSESTVSRIRTEHFPLTLESARPSHTSQYLCASSGTGLVTEAFFGQGTRLTVV.

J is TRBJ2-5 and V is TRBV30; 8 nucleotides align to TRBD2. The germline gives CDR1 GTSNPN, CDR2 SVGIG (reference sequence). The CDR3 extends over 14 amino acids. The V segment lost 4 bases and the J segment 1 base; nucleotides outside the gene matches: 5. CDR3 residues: CAWNAGGLQETQYF. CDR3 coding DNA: TGTGCCTGGAATGCGGGGGGCCTCCAAGAGACCCAGTACTTC.

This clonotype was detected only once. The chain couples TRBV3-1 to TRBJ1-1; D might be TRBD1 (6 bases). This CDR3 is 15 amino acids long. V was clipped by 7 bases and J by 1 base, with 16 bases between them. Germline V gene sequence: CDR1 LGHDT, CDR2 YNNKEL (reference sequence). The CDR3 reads CASNTWTDSNTEAFF. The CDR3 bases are TGTGCCAGCAATACTTGGACAGACTCGAACACTGAAGCTTTCTTT.

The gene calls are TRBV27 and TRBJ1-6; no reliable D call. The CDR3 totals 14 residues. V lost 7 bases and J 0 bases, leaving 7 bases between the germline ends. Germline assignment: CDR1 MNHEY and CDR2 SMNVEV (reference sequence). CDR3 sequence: CASMAGSYNSPLHF. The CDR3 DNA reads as TGTGCCAGCATGGCAGGCTCCTATAATTCACCCCTCCACTTT.

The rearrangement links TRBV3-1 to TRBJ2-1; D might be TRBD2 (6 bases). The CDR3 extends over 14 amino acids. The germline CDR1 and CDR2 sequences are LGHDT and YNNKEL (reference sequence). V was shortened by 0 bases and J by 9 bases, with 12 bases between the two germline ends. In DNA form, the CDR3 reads TGTGCCAGCAGCCAAGACCCGACTAGGATTGAGCAGTTCTTC. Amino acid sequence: CASSQDPTRIEQFF.

This chain's CDR3 is CASSQAGGYNEQFF. For the CDR3, the DNA is TGTGCCAGCAGCCAGGCAGGGGGCTACAATGAGCAGTTCTTC. The genes are TRBV3-1 and TRBJ2-1; TRBD1 agrees at 7 bases. There are 14 residues in the CDR3. V shed 3 bases and J 3 bases; nucleotides not matched to a gene: 2. The germline V gene has CDR1 LGHDT and CDR2 YNNKEL (reference sequence).